Sequencing of this T cell receptor (beta chain) was carried out in a study of identical twins. Study findings and constraints: Where out-of-frame alpha sequences were twin-shared, they showed excess low generation probability. Out-of-frame TCR alpha sharing observed in monozygotic twins exceeded model estimates.

CDR3 length equals 12 residues. Per the germline V gene, CDR1 is SGHRS and CDR2 is YFSETQ. Between the trimmed V and J ends, which lost 4 bases and 6 bases, there was a span of 8 bases. This clonotype was observed at least ten times. Its antigen remains unidentified. Unique molecular identifiers were present on the cDNA, which also gained a universal primer site by template switching. Via MiXCR, TCRdb re-called the 5' RACE reads, giving one row per CDR3 protein. In the table there are approximately 620,000 distinct CDR3 sequences, 8.6% of which are singletons. The same data also contributed to another study, on yellow fever vaccine responses in identical twins.

This receptor was taken from a young woman in good health. The sequenced sample consisted of PBMCs. The genes are TRBV5-1 and TRBJ2-1; the D call may be TRBD1 or TRBD2 (5 bases each). For the CDR3, the DNA is TGCGCCAGCAGCGGGGACGGCAATGAGCAGTTCTTC. Amino acids: CASSGDGNEQFF.